This T cell receptor beta chain comes out of a study of blood T cell repertoires in COVID-19. Looking at the study overall: COVID-19 samples from acute and convalescent phases originated in the United States, Italy and Spain. PBMCs, B-cell-depleted T cells, or T cells were the source of the cDNA or gDNA that made up the material.

Per the original methods: Using reference gene primer amplification, nucleated cell counts were estimated. The table came from immunoSEQ multiplex PCR; TCRdb's copy has only in-frame clones and leaves some out. V and J calls plus clone size are reproduced from that table; the DNA served to infer D and trimming. Of about 230,000 clones listed, about nine tenths are singletons. Followed longitudinally, the Seattle patients had been enrolled during active infection. The V end lost 7 bases, the J end lost 3 bases, and 16 bases lay between the germline ends. The CDR3 has 14 amino acids. Germline V lookup: CDR1 SGHTA, CDR2 FQGNSA.

The source of this sequence is a man aged 50-59 years with COVID-19, enrolled during active disease. J is TRBJ2-7 and V is TRBV7-2; perhaps TRBD2 as D (5 bases). Sequenced sample: peripheral blood. This CDR3 reads CASTLSEGVYEQYF. The CDR3 bases are TGTGCCAGCACCCTAAGTGAGGGCGTCTACGAGCAGTACTTC.